This is a list of T cell receptor beta chains from one sample in a study of blood T cell repertoires in COVID-19. Only in-frame clones appear in the TCRdb table, and some are missing; sequencing was by immunoSEQ multiplex PCR. The sample contains more than 200,000 clones, 80% of which appear only once. The sample taken for sequencing was PBMCs or T cells enriched from blood (not recorded which). Receptors were obtained from a woman in her 40s with acute COVID-19. Both conserved end residues are part of each CDR3. The D gene is left open where the match is weak. For some rows the clone size is stated as once, few or many, or as a class when expanded; others skip it.

size: once
D: -
V: TRBV11-2
J: TRBJ2-7
DNA: TGTGCCAGCAGCCCGGGGCTAGCGTACGCCTACGAGCAGTACTTC
CDR3: CASSPGLAYAYEQYF

size: -
D: -
V: TRBV9
J: TRBJ1-6
DNA: TGTGCCAGCAGCGTAGAGGGACTTAATTCACCCCTCCACTTT
CDR3: CASSVEGLNSPLHF

size: -
D: TRBD2
V: TRBV29-1
J: TRBJ2-7
DNA: TGCAGCGTTAACGGACTAGCGGATTCCTACGAGCAGTACTTC
CDR3: CSVNGLADSYEQYF

size: -
D: TRBD1
V: TRBV5-6
J: TRBJ1-2
DNA: TGTGCCAGCAGCGAGACAGGGGCGAGAGGCTACACCTTC
CDR3: CASSETGARGYTF

size: -
D: TRBD1
V: TRBV13
J: TRBJ1-6
DNA: TGTGCCAGCAGCTCAGGACAGGGGGCTCGGAATTCACCCCTCCACTTT
CDR3: CASSSGQGARNSPLHF

size: -
D: TRBD1
V: TRBV28
J: TRBJ1-5
DNA: TGTGCCAGCGAAGCTCTCGTAACAGGGGGCTTAAATCAGCCCCAGCATTTT
CDR3: CASEALVTGGLNQPQHF

size: -
D: -
V: TRBV3-1/TRBV3-2
J: TRBJ2-7
DNA: TGTGCCAGCCGGGGGGCGTACGAGCAGTACTTC
CDR3: CASRGAYEQYF

size: -
D: -
V: TRBV5-4
J: TRBJ2-7
DNA: TGTGCCAGCAGCTCACGACTCGATGCCTACGAGCAGTACTTC
CDR3: CASSSRLDAYEQYF

size: -
D: TRBD2
V: TRBV6-5
J: TRBJ2-3
DNA: TGTGCCAGCAGCTTCCTAGCGGGGGGCACAGATACGCAGTATTTT
CDR3: CASSFLAGGTDTQYF

size: -
D: TRBD1
V: TRBV5-1
J: TRBJ1-1
DNA: TGCGCCAGCAGCGCACAGGGGCAGAACACTGAAGCTTTCTTT
CDR3: CASSAQGQNTEAFF

size: -
D: -
V: TRBV12-3/TRBV12-4
J: TRBJ1-3
DNA: TGTGCCAGCAGTTTAGGGCGGGCCCCAGACTTT
CDR3: CASSLGRAPDF

size: -
D: -
V: TRBV28
J: TRBJ1-1
DNA: TGTGCCAGCAGTTACCGCCAGGTTGGCTACACTGAAGCTTTCTTT
CDR3: CASSYRQVGYTEAFF

size: few
D: TRBD1
V: TRBV9
J: TRBJ1-2
DNA: TGTGCCAGCAGCGCATCCGGGACAGTTAACTATGGCTACACCTTC
CDR3: CASSASGTVNYGYTF

size: once
D: TRBD1
V: TRBV19
J: TRBJ2-2
DNA: TGTGCCAGTAGTACCGGGACAGGGGGCTTAGGGGAGCTGTTTTTT
CDR3: CASSTGTGGLGELFF

size: once
D: -
V: TRBV7-2
J: TRBJ1-5
DNA: TGTGCCAGCAGCTTAGAAGCAGGGGTGGGTCAGCCCCAGCATTTT
CDR3: CASSLEAGVGQPQHF

size: -
D: -
V: TRBV5-1
J: TRBJ2-3
DNA: TGCGCCAGCAGCTTGGAACGGGCACAGGCAGATACGCAGTATTTT
CDR3: CASSLERAQADTQYF

size: few
D: -
V: TRBV5-6
J: TRBJ1-6
DNA: TGTGCCAGCAGCTGGGTAGGACAGTTTAATCTGAATTCACCCCTCCACTTT
CDR3: CASSWVGQFNLNSPLHF

size: -
D: -
V: TRBV3-1/TRBV3-2
J: TRBJ2-7
DNA: TGTGCCAGCAGCGCTACGGCGCGAGCGGAGCAGTACTTC
CDR3: CASSATARAEQYF

size: -
D: TRBD2
V: TRBV9
J: TRBJ2-3
DNA: TGTGCCAGCAGCGTAATCGCAGCGGGGACAGATACGCAGTATTTT
CDR3: CASSVIAAGTDTQYF

size: -
D: -
V: TRBV30
J: TRBJ1-5
DNA: TGTGCCTGGAGTGTAAAGCGGACGGACGGTAATCAGCCCCAGCATTTT
CDR3: CAWSVKRTDGNQPQHF

size: once
D: TRBD1
V: TRBV19
J: TRBJ1-5
DNA: TGTGCCAGTAGTGCGTTCGAGACAGGGGTAAATCAGCCCCAGCATTTT
CDR3: CASSAFETGVNQPQHF

size: -
D: TRBD2
V: TRBV7-9
J: TRBJ2-1
DNA: TGTGCCAGCAGCCCCCCCGGGACTAGGAGCTACAATGAGCAGTTCTTC
CDR3: CASSPPGTRSYNEQFF

size: -
D: TRBD1
V: TRBV19
J: TRBJ1-5
DNA: TGTGCCAGTCGGACAGGGGGCGCGGGCAATCAGCCCCAGCATTTT
CDR3: CASRTGGAGNQPQHF

size: -
D: -
V: TRBV28
J: TRBJ1-2
DNA: TGTGCCAGCAGACGACAGTCGGATGGCTACACCTTC
CDR3: CASRRQSDGYTF

size: -
D: -
V: TRBV11-2
J: TRBJ1-3
DNA: TGTGCCAGCAGTCCGGGAGGTACCGTCTCTGGAAACACCATATATTTT
CDR3: CASSPGGTVSGNTIYF

size: -
D: TRBD1
V: TRBV11-3
J: TRBJ1-1
DNA: TGTGCCAGCAGCTTAAACAGGGGGAACACTGAAGCTTTCTTT
CDR3: CASSLNRGNTEAFF

size: -
D: -
V: TRBV20-1
J: TRBJ2-7
DNA: TGCAGTGCTAGAGACGTACAACAGTACTTC
CDR3: CSARDVQQYF

size: -
D: -
V: TRBV5-5
J: TRBJ1-2
DNA: TGTGCCAGCAGCTTCACCTCCCGGCGTCTAGCTAACTATGGCTACACCTTC
CDR3: CASSFTSRRLANYGYTF

size: -
D: -
V: TRBV6-1
J: TRBJ1-1
DNA: TGTGCCAGCAGTGAAATTCGTGGCAGATCCATGAACACTGAAGCTTTCTTT
CDR3: CASSEIRGRSMNTEAFF

size: -
D: TRBD1
V: TRBV7-2
J: TRBJ1-4
DNA: TGTGCCAGCAGCTTTTCAGGGGGTAGGAATGAAAAACTGTTTTTT
CDR3: CASSFSGGRNEKLFF

size: -
D: TRBD1
V: TRBV4-3
J: TRBJ2-4
DNA: TGCGCCAGCAGCCAAGACTGGGACAGAAACATTCAGTACTTC
CDR3: CASSQDWDRNIQYF

size: -
D: TRBD1
V: TRBV19
J: TRBJ2-7
DNA: TGTGCCACTGGACAGGGGGCCGGCTACGAGCAGTACTTC
CDR3: CATGQGAGYEQYF

size: -
D: TRBD1
V: TRBV3-1/TRBV3-2
J: TRBJ1-4
DNA: TGTGCCAGCAGCCCGACGGGACAGGGCGCCGACGAGGAAAAACTGTTTTTT
CDR3: CASSPTGQGADEEKLFF

size: -
D: TRBD1
V: TRBV28
J: TRBJ1-6
DNA: TGTGCCAGCAGTTTCACGACAGGGCAGGGTTCACCCCTCCACTTT
CDR3: CASSFTTGQGSPLHF

size: -
D: -
V: TRBV7-9
J: TRBJ1-5
DNA: TGTGCCAGCAGCTTAGGGGCCGGGGTTCAGCCCCAGCATTTT
CDR3: CASSLGAGVQPQHF

size: -
D: -
V: TRBV7-9
J: TRBJ1-5
DNA: TGTGCCAGCAGCTTAGAAGGGGGATACAATCAGCCCCAGCATTTT
CDR3: CASSLEGGYNQPQHF

size: -
D: -
V: TRBV2
J: TRBJ1-5
DNA: TGTGCCAGCACTACAGGACTACATAGCAATCAGCCCCAGCATTTT
CDR3: CASTTGLHSNQPQHF

size: -
D: TRBD2
V: TRBV28
J: TRBJ2-5
DNA: TGTGCCAGCAGTTTAGCTCCCCTAGCGGGGGGGCCTGGGACCCAGTACTTC
CDR3: CASSLAPLAGGPGTQYF

size: -
D: -
V: TRBV10-3
J: TRBJ2-7
DNA: TGTGCCATCAGTGAGTCGCCAGGGACCTACGAGCAGTACTTC
CDR3: CAISESPGTYEQYF

size: -
D: TRBD2
V: TRBV5-1
J: TRBJ2-5
DNA: TGCGCCAGCAGCTTTGGCGGGAGTAGAGAAGAGACCCAGTACTTC
CDR3: CASSFGGSREETQYF

size: -
D: -
V: TRBV5-1
J: TRBJ2-3
DNA: TGCGCCAGCAGCTTAGGGGGATCAGATACGCAGTATTTT
CDR3: CASSLGGSDTQYF

size: -
D: TRBD2
V: TRBV15
J: TRBJ2-7
DNA: TGTGCCACCAGCCGGGGGGGAGTAGGCTACGAGCAGTACTTC
CDR3: CATSRGGVGYEQYF

size: -
D: -
V: TRBV5-1
J: TRBJ1-6
DNA: TGCGCCAGCCTGCTGGGCAAGGCCTTTCATTCACCCCTCCACTTT
CDR3: CASLLGKAFHSPLHF

size: many
D: -
V: TRBV6-5
J: TRBJ1-3
DNA: TGTGCCACGACAAAAGTCGTCGTCTCTGGAAACACCATATATTTT
CDR3: CATTKVVVSGNTIYF

size: -
D: TRBD1
V: TRBV25-1
J: TRBJ1-4
DNA: TGTGCCAGCAGTGACTACAGGGGAACGGGCGAAAAACTGTTTTTT
CDR3: CASSDYRGTGEKLFF

size: -
D: TRBD1
V: TRBV25-1
J: TRBJ1-6
DNA: TGTGCCAGCAGTGAACGGACAGGGATGGTTAATTCACCCCTCCACTTT
CDR3: CASSERTGMVNSPLHF